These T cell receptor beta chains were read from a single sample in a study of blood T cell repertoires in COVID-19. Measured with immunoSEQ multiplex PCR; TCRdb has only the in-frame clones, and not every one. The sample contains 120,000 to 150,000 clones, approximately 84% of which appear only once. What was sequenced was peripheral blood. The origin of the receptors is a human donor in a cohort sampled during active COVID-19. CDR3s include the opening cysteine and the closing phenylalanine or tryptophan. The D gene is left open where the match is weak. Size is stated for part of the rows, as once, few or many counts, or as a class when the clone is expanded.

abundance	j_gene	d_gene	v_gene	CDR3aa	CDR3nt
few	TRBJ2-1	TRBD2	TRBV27	CASSGLAIGNEQFF	TGTGCCAGCAGTGGACTAGCAATTGGCAATGAGCAGTTCTTC
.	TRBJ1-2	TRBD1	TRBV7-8	CASSLASARQGNYGYTF	TGTGCCAGCAGCCTAGCCTCCGCGCGACAGGGAAACTATGGCTACACCTTC
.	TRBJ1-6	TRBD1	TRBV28	CASSPTNRGHLHF	TGTGCCAGCAGCCCTACGAACAGGGGTCACCTCCACTTT
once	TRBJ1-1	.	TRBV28	CASSPIRTMGNTEAFF	TGTGCCAGCAGCCCAATTCGGACAATGGGGAACACTGAAGCTTTCTTT
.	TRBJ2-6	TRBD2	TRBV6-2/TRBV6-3	CASSSMNRVAGGGANVLTF	TGTGCCAGCAGTTCGATGAACCGGGTAGCGGGTGGTGGGGCCAACGTCCTGACTTTC
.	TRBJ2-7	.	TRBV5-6	CASSFSDEQYF	TGTGCCAGCAGCTTTTCCGACGAGCAGTACTTC
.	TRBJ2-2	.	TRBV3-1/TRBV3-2	CASSPRDTGELFF	TGTGCCAGCAGCCCGCGGGACACCGGGGAGCTGTTTTTT
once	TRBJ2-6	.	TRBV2	CASSEAPRGSGANVLTF	TGTGCCAGCAGTGAAGCGCCCAGGGGCTCTGGGGCCAACGTCCTGACTTTC
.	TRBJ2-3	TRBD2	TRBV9	CASSLRTSGGRDTQYF	TGTGCCAGCAGCTTAAGGACTAGCGGGGGACGGGATACGCAGTATTTT
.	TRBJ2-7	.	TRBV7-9	CATSLPPQGPRTYEQYF	TGTGCCACCTCCCTGCCCCCCCAGGGGCCCCGAACCTACGAGCAGTACTTC
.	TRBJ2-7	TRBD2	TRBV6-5	CASRDLAGGPGNF	TGTGCCAGCAGGGACCTAGCGGGGGGGCCCGGGAACTTC
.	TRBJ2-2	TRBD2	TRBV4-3	CASSQEWGGTGELFF	TGCGCCAGCAGCCAAGAATGGGGGGGCACCGGGGAGCTGTTTTTT
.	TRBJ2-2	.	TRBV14	CASSQVATGELFF	TGTGCCAGCAGCCAAGTAGCAACCGGGGAGCTGTTTTTT
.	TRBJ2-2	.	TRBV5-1	CASSSGAGELFF	TGCGCCAGCAGCTCGGGTGCCGGGGAGCTGTTTTTT
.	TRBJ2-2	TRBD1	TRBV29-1	CSAYPGQGVTGELFF	TGCAGCGCCTATCCGGGACAGGGGGTGACCGGGGAGCTGTTTTTT
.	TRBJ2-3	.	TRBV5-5	CASSFSGREADTQYF	TGTGCCAGCAGCTTCTCGGGCCGGGAAGCAGATACGCAGTATTTT
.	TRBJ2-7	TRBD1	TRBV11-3	CASSFGQEESEQYF	TGTGCCAGCAGCTTCGGACAGGAGGAATCCGAGCAGTACTTC
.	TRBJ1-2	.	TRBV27	CASSLQGRNYGYTF	TGTGCCAGCAGTTTACAGGGTCGGAACTATGGCTACACCTTC
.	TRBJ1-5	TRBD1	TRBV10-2	CASSSTGGESPQHF	TGCGCCAGCAGTTCGACAGGGGGCGAGTCCCCCCAGCATTTT
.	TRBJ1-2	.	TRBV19	CASSTDRIYGYTF	TGTGCCAGTAGTACCGACAGAATCTATGGCTACACCTTC
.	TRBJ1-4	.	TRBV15	CATSRDLGRINEKLFF	TGTGCCACCAGCAGAGATCTGGGGAGAATAAATGAAAAACTGTTTTTT
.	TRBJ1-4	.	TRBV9	CASSASGTYNEKLFF	TGTGCCAGCAGCGCCTCCGGGACATATAATGAAAAACTGTTTTTT
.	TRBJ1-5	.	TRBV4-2	CASSPTVDQPQHF	TGTGCCAGCAGCCCGACAGTTGATCAGCCCCAGCATTTT
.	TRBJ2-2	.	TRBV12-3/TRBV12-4	CASQNANTGELFF	TGTGCCAGCCAGAATGCGAACACCGGGGAGCTGTTTTTT
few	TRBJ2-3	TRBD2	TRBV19	CASSTLAGAVTDTQYF	TGTGCCAGTAGTACCCTAGCGGGGGCTGTCACAGATACGCAGTATTTT
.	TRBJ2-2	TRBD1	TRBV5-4	CASSLSPDRMNTGELFF	TGTGCCAGCAGCCTATCACCGGACAGGATGAACACCGGGGAGCTGTTTTTT
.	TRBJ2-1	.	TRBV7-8	CASSPRVPAQGNEQFF	TGTGCCAGCAGCCCCAGGGTTCCGGCGCAGGGCAATGAGCAGTTCTTC
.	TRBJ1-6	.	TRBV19	CASSTELGSPLHF	TGTGCCAGTAGTACCGAGCTGGGCTCACCCCTCCACTTT
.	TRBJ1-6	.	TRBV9	CASSVGSVNSPLHF	TGTGCCAGCAGCGTAGGGAGCGTTAATTCACCCCTCCACTTT
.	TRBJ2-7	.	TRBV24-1	CATSQGPLVYYEQYF	TGTGCCACCAGCCAGGGGCCCCTAGTCTACTACGAGCAGTACTTC
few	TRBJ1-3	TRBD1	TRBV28	CASSRINRGEGNTIYF	TGTGCCAGCAGCCGTATAAACAGGGGGGAAGGAAACACCATATATTTT
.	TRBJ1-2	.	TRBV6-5	CASRTGTKGYTF	TGTGCCAGCAGGACAGGAACTAAGGGCTACACCTTC
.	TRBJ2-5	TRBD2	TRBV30	CAWSPTSGGIGSQYF	TGTGCCTGGAGTCCGACTAGCGGGGGAATTGGGTCCCAGTACTTC
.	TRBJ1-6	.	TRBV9	CASRTDSSSYNSPLHF	TGTGCCAGCCGAACGGACAGTAGCTCCTATAATTCACCCCTCCACTTT
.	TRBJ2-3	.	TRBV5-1	CASLMDTGGDTDTQYF	TGCGCCAGCCTCATGGATACTGGCGGGGACACAGATACGCAGTATTTT
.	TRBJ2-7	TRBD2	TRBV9	CASSVASSGMAYEQYF	TGTGCCAGCAGCGTAGCCTCTAGCGGGATGGCCTACGAGCAGTACTTC
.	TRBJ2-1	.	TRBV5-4	CASSDMVGNEQFF	TGTGCCAGCAGCGATATGGTCGGGAATGAGCAGTTCTTC
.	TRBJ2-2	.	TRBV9	CASSREGLKTGELFF	TGTGCCAGCAGCCGGGAAGGGCTGAAGACCGGGGAGCTGTTTTTT
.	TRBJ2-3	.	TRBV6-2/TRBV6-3	CASSYGGSGDTQYF	TGTGCCAGCAGTTACGGGGGGTCAGGAGATACGCAGTATTTT
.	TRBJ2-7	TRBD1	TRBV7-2	CASSPGLGTGEQYF	TGTGCCAGCAGCCCGGGGTTAGGGACAGGCGAGCAGTACTTC
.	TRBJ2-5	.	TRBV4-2	CASSQSRQVVQETQYF	TGTGCCAGCAGCCAATCGCGACAGGTGGTCCAAGAGACCCAGTACTTC
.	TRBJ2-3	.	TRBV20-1	CSGVRADTQYF	TGCAGTGGAGTCAGGGCTGATACGCAGTATTTT
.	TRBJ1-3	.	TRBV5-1	CASSSAGSGNTIYF	TGCGCCAGCAGCTCGGCGGGCTCTGGAAACACCATATATTTT
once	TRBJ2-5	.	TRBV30	CAWSTNQETQYF	TGTGCCTGGAGTACTAACCAAGAGACCCAGTACTTC
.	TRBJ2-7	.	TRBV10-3	CATQGSYEQYF	TGTGCCACCCAGGGTTCCTACGAGCAGTACTTC
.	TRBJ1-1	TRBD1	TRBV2	CAGSGTGTFEAFF	TGTGCCGGATCCGGGACAGGGACCTTTGAAGCTTTCTTT
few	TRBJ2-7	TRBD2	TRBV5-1	CASSLARGPGLADYEQYF	TGCGCCAGCAGCTTGGCCAGGGGGCCGGGACTAGCGGATTACGAGCAGTACTTC
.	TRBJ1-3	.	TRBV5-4	CASSLDEVGSGNTIYF	TGTGCCAGCAGCTTGGACGAGGTGGGCTCTGGAAACACCATATATTTT
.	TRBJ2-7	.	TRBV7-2	CASSYTGTEQYF	TGTGCCAGCAGTTACACAGGGACCGAGCAGTACTTC
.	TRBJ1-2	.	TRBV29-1	CSVEDFGGSGYTF	TGCAGCGTTGAAGATTTCGGGGGGAGCGGCTACACCTTC
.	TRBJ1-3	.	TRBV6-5	CASSQQGFSGNTIYF	TGTGCCAGCAGCCAGCAGGGGTTCTCTGGAAACACCATATATTTT
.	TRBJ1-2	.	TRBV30	CAWSYRSYGYTF	TGTGCCTGGAGTTACAGGTCCTATGGCTACACCTTC
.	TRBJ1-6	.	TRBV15	CATSSQGAAYNSPLHF	TGTGCCACCAGCAGTCAGGGTGCCGCCTATAATTCACCCCTCCACTTT
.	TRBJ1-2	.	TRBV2	CASRGRDFTYGYTF	TGTGCCAGCAGAGGGAGGGATTTTACTTATGGCTACACCTTC
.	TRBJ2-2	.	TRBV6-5	CASSHLGGGTGELFF	TGTGCCAGCAGTCACCTAGGGGGTGGCACCGGGGAGCTGTTTTTT
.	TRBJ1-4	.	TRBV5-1	CASSQGARQGKEKLFF	TGCGCCAGCAGCCAAGGGGCACGGCAGGGAAAAGAAAAACTGTTTTTT
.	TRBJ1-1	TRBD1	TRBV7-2	CATKTGAEAFF	TGTGCCACGAAAACAGGGGCTGAAGCTTTCTTT
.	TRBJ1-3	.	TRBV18	CASSAGTSLELGNTIYF	TGTGCCAGCTCTGCCGGGACATCTCTGGAGTTGGGAAACACCATATATTTT
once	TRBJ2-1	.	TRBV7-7	CASSLKGSGEQFF	TGTGCTAGCAGCTTAAAGGGCAGCGGGGAGCAGTTCTTC